A selection of T cell receptor beta chains follows, all from one sample in a study of regulatory T cells in long-lasting Graves disease. TCRdb ran MiXCR on the multiplex PCR reads and lists one entry per CDR3 protein. This table holds around 450,000 distinct CDR3 sequences, 15% found once. This same sample was also part of a study on T cells in Graves' hyperthyroidism and ophthalmopathy.

Sequencing was performed on peripheral blood mononuclear cells (PBMCs), taken at new diagnosis, from a patient treated with antithyroid drugs. These TCRs come from a woman between 35 and 50 years old with Graves disease. The conserved cysteine and the conserved F or W are not part of the CDR3 here.

TRBV6-2/TRBV6-3	TRBJ2-2	ASRMEEGSTGELF
TRBV28	TRBJ1-1	ASPPVENRRNTEAF
TRBV12-3/TRBV12-4	TRBJ2-3	ASSLGTFSTDTQY
TRBV3-1	TRBJ2-1	ASSHLAGAEQF
TRBV2	TRBJ2-7	ASRRQGGSYEQY
TRBV11-2	.	ASSLGVGPSYNEQF
TRBV5-1	TRBJ2-3	ASSFGGLRDTQY
TRBV12-3/TRBV12-4	TRBJ1-2	ASSPTSYGYT
TRBV6-1	.	ASSLGQYSNEQF
TRBV28	TRBJ1-2	ASSFGRGAYGYT
TRBV5-1	TRBJ2-3	ASSLGTTSHTQY
TRBV28	TRBJ1-5	ASSLRATNQPQH
TRBV28	TRBJ2-3	ASSLLAGVPDTQY
TRBV12-3/TRBV12-4	TRBJ2-5	ASRRDTTQQETQY
TRBV10-2	TRBJ2-1	ASTPRGGLGLNEQF
TRBV6-1	TRBJ2-1	ASSPPFLAGEDNEQF
TRBV6-2/TRBV6-3	TRBJ2-7	ASSYTLSGISKYYEQY
TRBV6-1	TRBJ2-5	ASSDWVRQETQY
TRBV12-3/TRBV12-4	TRBJ2-5	ASRSTLAGEVHAETQY
TRBV6-1	TRBJ2-1	ASSGTNRYEQF
TRBV28	TRBJ1-4	ASRVDGTREKLF
TRBV18	TRBJ1-4	ASSPNTGHEKLF
TRBV19	TRBJ2-1	ASSPGGTIKYNEQF
TRBV20-1	TRBJ1-4	SATPPSTNEKLF
TRBV4-1	TRBJ2-1	ASSQSLGYEQF
TRBV28	TRBJ2-1	ASSDPGTRPSFSYNEQF
TRBV4-1	TRBJ2-3	ASSQPADRYTQY
TRBV28	TRBJ1-5	ASSFHSNQPQH
TRBV27	TRBJ1-5	ASSLEGSGQPQH
TRBV3-1	TRBJ2-7	ASSQELAGFYEQY
TRBV28	TRBJ1-4	ASSLYGSNEKLF
TRBV14	TRBJ2-5	ASSPKLSRETQY
TRBV29-1	TRBJ1-2	SVDSQGSHGYT
TRBV19	TRBJ2-7	ASSRSGRVSYEQY
TRBV24-1	TRBJ2-2	ATSGTSGSPNTGELF
TRBV7-9	TRBJ2-5	ASTLLAGETQY
TRBV5-1	TRBJ2-7	ASSETSGRSNEQY
TRBV14	TRBJ1-1	ASGRTGSMNTEAF
TRBV5-1	TRBJ1-2	ASSSPGQGKSGYT
TRBV28	TRBJ2-2	ASSLYRTGVATGELF
TRBV11-3	TRBJ1-5	ASSPRLDRGDNQPQH
TRBV19	TRBJ1-5	ASSPRGDISQH
TRBV5-1	TRBJ2-5	ASQRDGETQY
TRBV11-1	TRBJ2-3	ASSQQLAGVSDTQY
TRBV6-2/TRBV6-3	TRBJ2-1	ASSYGTEGQFNEQF
TRBV24-1	TRBJ2-1	ATSDLQGAGRSNNEQF